This note documents a single TCR beta chain sequence. Some clones are missing from TCRdb's copy, which holds only in-frame ones; the method was immunoSEQ multiplex PCR. Here the sample spans over 45,000 clones, about 90% being singletons. This sample is part of a study of T cell changes during pregnancy in multiple sclerosis. CDR3 length: 14 residues. Germline V gene data show CDR1 as SGHRS and CDR2 as YFSETQ. Trimming stripped 3 bases from V and 2 bases from J, with 12 bases between. Here the sequenced sample was peripheral blood, taken in the first trimester of pregnancy. The chain recombines TRBV5-1 with TRBJ2-7; D is perhaps TRBD2 (6 bases). The origin of this receptor is a female donor with multiple sclerosis, enrolled in a pregnancy study. CDR3 sequence: CASSSDPGAYEQYF. For the CDR3, the DNA is TGCGCCAGCAGCTCGGACCCGGGGGCCTACGAGCAGTACTTC.